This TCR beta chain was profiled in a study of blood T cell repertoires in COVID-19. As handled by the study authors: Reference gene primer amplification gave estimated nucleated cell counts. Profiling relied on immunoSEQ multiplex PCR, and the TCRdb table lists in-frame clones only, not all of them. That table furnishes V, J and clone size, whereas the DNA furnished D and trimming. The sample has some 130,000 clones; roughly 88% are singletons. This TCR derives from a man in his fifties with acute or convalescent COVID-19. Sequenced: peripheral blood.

CDR3 in DNA: TGCGCCAGCAGCTTCGGGGTATTCTATGGCTACACCTTC. Amino acid sequence: CASSFGVFYGYTF. The chain is built from TRBV5-1 and TRBJ1-2; the D is unclear. The CDR3 is made up of 13 amino acids. V was trimmed by 2 bases and J by 4 bases, leaving 9 bases between them. Germline V gene sequence: CDR1 SGHRS, CDR2 YFSETQ. Based on the CDR3 plus reference TRBV5-1 and TRBJ1-2, the full variable domain is KAGVTQTPRYLIKTRGQQVTLSCSPISGHRSVSWYQQTPGQGLQFLFEYFSETQRNKGNFPGRFSGRQFSNSRSEMNVSTLELGDSALYLCASSFGVFYGYTFGSGTRLTVV.